This entry features one T cell receptor (beta chain) sequence. The antigen remains unidentified. The source of the sample is a study of monozygotic twins with inflammatory bowel disease. Study-wide results and limits: Healthy co-twins showed greater TCRbeta diversity (inverse Simpson) than IBD patients.

The CDR3 covers 16 residues. The germline CDR1 and CDR2 sequences are SGHRS and YFSETQ. Starting material for each TCR library was around 4,000 ng of total RNA. TCRdb reanalyzed the 5' RACE reads, giving one entry per CDR3 protein sequence and no DNA. The sample shows about 140,000 distinct CDR3 sequences, and less than 3% sits with its ten largest clones. The chain is built from TRBV5-1 and TRBJ2-5; TCRdb's D call of TRBD1 is untestable without DNA. The clonotype originates from a human donor with ulcerative colitis or Crohn's disease, or a healthy co-twin of an affected twin (not recorded which). Sequencing used blood. The CDR3: CASSLAGQGGPETQYF. The full variable domain, its missing parts supplied by reference TRBV5-1 and TRBJ2-5, is KAGVTQTPRYLIKTRGQQVTLSCSPISGHRSVSWYQQTPGQGLQFLFEYFSETQRNKGNFPGRFSGRQFSNSRSEMNVSTLELGDSALYLCASSLAGQGGPETQYFGPGTRLLVL.